The T cell receptor beta chain described here comes from a study of control samples from healthy donors and cancer patients. The V gene lost 7 bases and the J gene lost 8 bases, with 14 bases spanning the gap. Per the germline V gene, CDR1 is MNHEY and CDR2 is SMNVEV (reference sequence). This CDR3 has 12 amino acids. TCRdb's table, derived via immunoSEQ multiplex PCR, lists solely in-frame clones and lacks some. The sample lists over 100,000 clones, just over 90% seen once, with around 2.3% in the top ten. The chain recombines TRBV27 with TRBJ1-2, with D possibly TRBD1 on 6 matching bases. This TCR was recovered from a woman aged 18-29 years in good health. Material for sequencing was blood. The CDR3 DNA is TGTGCCAGCAAGTCAGGGGTGCAAGGCTACACCTTC. Its protein is CASKSGVQGYTF.